This record concerns one T cell receptor beta chain sequence. This clone was detected a few times. The specificity of this receptor is unknown. No much larger clone is present one base from it, and per-base qualities are unavailable. The data originate from a study of immune evolution from preneoplasia to lung adenocarcinoma (dated by TCRdb to about 2021). Study-level background: HLA loss of heterozygosity was observed in approximately 7%, 15% and 30% of AIS, MIA and ADC lesions, respectively, and was not observed in any AAH lesions. In total, the cohort included 40 to 60 patients with pulmonary nodules, all of whom underwent surgical resection. Whole exome sequencing and methylation data from the same cohort of nodules were integrated with the immune data. The study used immune gene expression, TCR sequencing and multiplex immunofluorescence to profile the immune contexture of lung adenocarcinoma precursors and invasive adenocarcinoma. POLYSOLVER was used to infer Class I HLA alleles from exome data, while LOHHLA was used to detect allele-specific HLA loss. Resected precursor lesions (AAH, AIS, MIA) and invasive adenocarcinomas were each compared against paired morphologically normal lung tissue. TCR sequencing data were obtained from approximately 56 patients. It was reported in the study that 100 to 110 samples were used for TCR sequencing. The sample size depended on which specimens were available, not on a prior power calculation.

The immunoSEQ hsTCRbeta Kit was used to sequence TCR beta CDR3 regions from DNA. Regarding the original processing steps: The ImmunoSEQ Analyzer was used to analyse the TCR sequencing data. T cell clonality was defined as 1 minus Pielou's evenness computed on productive rearrangements. T cell diversity was measured with the inverse Simpson index on productive templates. T cell density was TCR beta template counts normalized to usable DNA, estimated by amplifying and sequencing housekeeping genes. Two-sided Kruskal-Wallis tests were used to compare TCR metrics across histologic stages. TCRdb obtained this table from immuneACCESS and retained in-frame rearrangements with V and J assigned. These tables miss some clones; where compared with another copy, unresolved V genes account for less than half of the shortfall, and the remainder is unexplained. The D gene and trimming were derived from the DNA, and the V and J assignments and clone size from that table. The sample table contains approximately 9,000 clones; only one count was recorded for around 79% of them. 7% to 9.5% of the sample is in the top ten clones.

The CDR3 spans 13 residues, from the cysteine through the phenylalanine. Just the 39-base CDR3 DNA is kept, in frame starting at base 1. What the authors observed across the whole study: T cell clonality was highest in KRAS-mutant nodules compared with EGFR-mutant or double wild-type lesions. Because all patients were from Japan and China, applicability to Western populations was uncertain. The highest top T cell clone frequencies were observed in normal lung, and a progressive decrease in top T cell clone frequencies appeared to occur from AAH through AIS, MIA and invasive adenocarcinoma. The findings rested on association rather than direct causation, and larger cohorts with long-term follow-up and longitudinal biopsies were considered necessary. The highest clonality was observed in normal lung, whereas higher T cell density and diversity but lower clonality appeared to be present in later-stage lesions.

Between the mid-2010s and the late 2010s, the patients underwent resection in either Japan or China. Two lung cancer pathologists independently confirmed the histologic diagnosis of each case on H&E slides. Macro-dissection after pathologic assessment enriched premalignant or tumor cells for nucleic acid extraction. DNA was isolated from FFPE tissue using the AllPrep DNA/RNA FFPE Kit. This sequence was found in an older donor with lung adenocarcinoma. Material: FFPE minimally invasive lung adenocarcinoma tissue. Explained via the paper, the cell subset or site label denotes: micro-invasive lung adenocarcinoma (MIA). The V and J segments used are TRBV12-1 and TRBJ2-7; TRBD1 is taken as the D call from the table, unchecked against the DNA. TRBV12-1 is a pseudogene. The CDR3: CASSFELTHEQYF. The DNA sequence reads TGTGCCAGCAGCTTTGAGCTGACACACGAGCAGTACTTC.